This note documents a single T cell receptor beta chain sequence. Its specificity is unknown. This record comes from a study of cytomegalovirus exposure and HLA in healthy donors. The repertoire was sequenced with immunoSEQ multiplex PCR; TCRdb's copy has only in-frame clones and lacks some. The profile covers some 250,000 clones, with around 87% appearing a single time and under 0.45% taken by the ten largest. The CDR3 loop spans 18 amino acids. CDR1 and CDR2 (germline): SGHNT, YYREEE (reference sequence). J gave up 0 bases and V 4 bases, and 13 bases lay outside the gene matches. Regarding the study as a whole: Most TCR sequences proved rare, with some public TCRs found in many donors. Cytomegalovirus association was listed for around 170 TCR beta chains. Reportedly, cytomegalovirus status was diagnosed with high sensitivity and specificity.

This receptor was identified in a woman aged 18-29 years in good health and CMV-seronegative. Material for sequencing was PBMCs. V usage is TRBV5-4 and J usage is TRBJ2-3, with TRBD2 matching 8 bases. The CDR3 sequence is CASSPTVAGGPSTDTQYF. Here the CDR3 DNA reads TGTGCCAGCAGCCCCACCGTCGCGGGGGGACCTAGCACAGATACGCAGTATTTT.